Below, 7 T cell receptor beta chains from the same sample are listed, as sequenced in a study of molecular identifiers for immune sequencing clone quantification. MiXCR, run by TCRdb on the PCR reads, gives a single entry per CDR3 protein. The profile covers 300,000 to 350,000 distinct CDR3 sequences, with around a fifth appearing a single time and 0.81% taken by the ten largest. The sequencing sample was made of naive CD8+ T cells from blood, with Jurkat cell RNA spiked in. Subset in this sample: FACS-sorted CD8+CD4-CCR7+CD45RA+ naive T cells. The receptors were sampled from a human donor in good health. Some libraries in this study had Jurkat cell RNA spiked in.

This clonotype has at least ten counts. This chain uses TRBV27 with TRBJ2-6; D remains unclear. CDR1 MNHEY and CDR2 SMNVEV come from the germline V gene (reference sequence). Between the trimmed V and J ends, which lost 5 bases and 0 bases, there was a span of 8 bases. The CDR3 has 15 amino acids. The CDR3 sequence: CASSPEYSGANVLTF. In nucleotides, the CDR3 is TGTGCCAGCAGTCCCGAATACTCTGGGGCCAACGTCCTGACTTTC.

The table lists this clonotype with many counts. The chain couples TRBV29-1 to TRBJ2-1, with TRBD2 matching over 11 bases. V shed 5 bases and J 7 bases; nucleotides not matched to a gene: 4. Germline V CDR1 and CDR2: SQVTM, ANQGSEA. This CDR3 comprises 13 residues. The DNA for the CDR3 is TGCAGCGTTCGGGCTAGCGGGAGGAATGAGCAGTTCTTC. It translates to CSVRASGRNEQFF.

This clonotype was seen ten or more times. In DNA form, the CDR3 reads TGTGCCAGCAGTTACTCGGGGGTAAAACGAGTCTACGAGCAGTACTTC. Amino acids: CASSYSGVKRVYEQYF. V is TRBV6-5 and J is TRBJ2-7, with D possibly called TRBD1 or TRBD2 (5 bases each). The CDR3 has 16 amino acids. Per germline, CDR1 MNHEY and CDR2 SVGAGI. V was pared by 0 bases and J by 3 bases, with 15 bases between.

Turning to this clonotype: A much bigger clone sits one base away, suggesting this may be a read error. The chain carries TRBV29-1 and TRBJ1-4; no definite D call. Germline V gene lookup returns CDR1 SQVTM and CDR2 ANQGSEA. The ends were cut back, 0 bases at V and 12 bases at J, with 14 bases in the middle. This CDR3 is 13 amino acids long. CDR3 DNA sequence: TGCAGCGTTGAAGAAGGTCGGGCAGAAGAACTGTTTTTT. It encodes CSVEEGRAEELFF.

This clonotype was seen at least ten times. The V call is TRBV4-3, the J call TRBJ2-3, with 11 bases that match TRBD2. The CDR3 runs 16 residues. V shed 4 bases and J 2 bases; nucleotides not matched to a gene: 5. Germline assignment: CDR1 LGHNA and CDR2 YSLEER. The chain's CDR3 is CASSPTLAGVTDTQYF. CDR3 nucleotide sequence: TGCGCCAGCAGCCCTACACTAGCGGGGGTCACAGATACGCAGTATTTT.

This clonotype was seen many times. In DNA, the CDR3 is TGTGCCAGCAGCGTAGAGGGGGACAGCCCTAATGAAAAACTGTTTTTT. It codes for CASSVEGDSPNEKLFF. This sequence joins TRBV9 and TRBJ1-4; 7 nucleotides agree with TRBD1. V dropped 0 bases and J dropped 3; count of bases not matched to a gene: 5. This CDR3 is built from 16 residues. Germline V CDR1 and CDR2: SGDLS, YYNGEE.

This clonotype has only a few counts. The rearrangement links TRBV7-9 to TRBJ2-5; no definite D call. Germline V gene sequence: CDR1 SEHNR, CDR2 FQNEAQ (reference sequence). This CDR3 has 15 amino acids. Between the trimmed V and J ends, which lost 3 bases and 5 bases, there was a span of 16 bases. The CDR3 is CASSFMVGNSETQYF. The CDR3 nucleotides are TGTGCCAGCAGCTTTATGGTGGGGAATTCGGAGACCCAGTACTTC. The full variable domain, in which reference TRBV7-9 and TRBJ2-5 provide the parts outside the CDR3, is DTGVSQNPRHKITKRGQNVTFRCDPISEHNRLYWYRQTLGQGPEFLTYFQNEAQLEKSRLLSDRFSAERPKGSFSTLEIQRTEQGDSAMYLCASSFMVGNSETQYFGPGTRLLVL.